The T cell receptor (beta chain) described here comes from a study of read filtering for tumor transcriptome and immune sequencing. V was trimmed by 5 bases and J by 6 bases, leaving 17 bases between them. The germline V gene has CDR1 SGHAT and CDR2 FQNNGV. The CDR3 sequence is 15 residues long. The library was built from about 370 ng RNA with molecular barcoded adaptors for alpha/delta and beta/gamma chains. TCRdb re-called the reads through MiXCR, storing one row per CDR3 protein. The table shows fewer than 75,000 distinct CDR3 sequences, with 20% to 25% occurring only once. This clonotype has a single count.

The source of this sequence is a donor aged 40 or over with multiple myeloma. V usage is TRBV11-2 and J usage is TRBJ2-1, with D perhaps TRBD1 or TRBD2 (7 bases each). The sequencing sample was made of a population of CD138-negative cells sorted from bone marrow. CDR3 protein: CASSIAGGEVNEQFF. The CDR3 DNA is TGTGCCAGCAGCATAGCAGGGGGGGAGGTCAATGAGCAGTTCTTC.